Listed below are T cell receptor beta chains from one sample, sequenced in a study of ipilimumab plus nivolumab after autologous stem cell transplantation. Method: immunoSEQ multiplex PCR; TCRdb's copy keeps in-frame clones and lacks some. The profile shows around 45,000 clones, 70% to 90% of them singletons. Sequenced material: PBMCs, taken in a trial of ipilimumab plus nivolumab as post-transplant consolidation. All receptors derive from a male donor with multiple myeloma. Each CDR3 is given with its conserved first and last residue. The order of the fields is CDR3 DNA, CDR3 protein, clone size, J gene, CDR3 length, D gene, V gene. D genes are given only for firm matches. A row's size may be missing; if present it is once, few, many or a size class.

CDR3nt: TGTGCCTGGAGTACCACAGGGGCTCCGGCAGATACGCAGTATTTT
CDR3aa: CAWSTTGAPADTQYF
abundance: .
j_gene: TRBJ2-3
len: 15
d_gene: TRBD1
v_gene: TRBV30

CDR3nt: TGTGCCAGCACCTTAGGCTCAGGTGCGGAAGCTTTCTTT
CDR3aa: CASTLGSGAEAFF
abundance: .
j_gene: TRBJ1-1
len: 13
d_gene: .
v_gene: TRBV6-6

CDR3nt: TGTGCCAGCATCGAGGACAGGGCGCGCACCGGGGAGCTGTTTTTT
CDR3aa: CASIEDRARTGELFF
abundance: .
j_gene: TRBJ2-2
len: 15
d_gene: TRBD1
v_gene: TRBV2

CDR3nt: TGTGCCAGTAGTCCGCCGGCGCGGGATTGGGGCTACACCTTC
CDR3aa: CASSPPARDWGYTF
abundance: few
j_gene: TRBJ1-2
len: 14
d_gene: .
v_gene: TRBV19

CDR3nt: TGTGCCAGCAGTTTCCTGGGTTTTAACACCGGGGAGCTGTTTTTT
CDR3aa: CASSFLGFNTGELFF
abundance: few
j_gene: TRBJ2-2
len: 15
d_gene: .
v_gene: TRBV27

CDR3nt: TGTGCCAGCAGTCCCGCGGACAGGGATTTCCCTGGCTACACCTTC
CDR3aa: CASSPADRDFPGYTF
abundance: .
j_gene: TRBJ1-2
len: 15
d_gene: TRBD1
v_gene: TRBV28

CDR3nt: TGTGCCAGCAGTGTTTATGGGACTAGCGTAACCGGGGAGCTGTTTTTT
CDR3aa: CASSVYGTSVTGELFF
abundance: .
j_gene: TRBJ2-2
len: 16
d_gene: TRBD2
v_gene: TRBV2

CDR3nt: TGTGCCAGCACTCCTACGGGAGGCAATCAGCCCCAGCATTTT
CDR3aa: CASTPTGGNQPQHF
abundance: .
j_gene: TRBJ1-5
len: 14
d_gene: .
v_gene: TRBV2

CDR3nt: TGTGCCAGCAGCCGCGAGGGGGGCAATGAGCAGTTCTTC
CDR3aa: CASSREGGNEQFF
abundance: .
j_gene: TRBJ2-1
len: 13
d_gene: .
v_gene: TRBV6-1

CDR3nt: TGTGCCAGCAGCCCCCAGGGTTCAAATCAGCCCCAGCATTTT
CDR3aa: CASSPQGSNQPQHF
abundance: .
j_gene: TRBJ1-5
len: 14
d_gene: .
v_gene: TRBV7-2

CDR3nt: TGTGCCAGCAGCCTTTCCGGGACAGAATTCTACAATGAGCAGTTCTTC
CDR3aa: CASSLSGTEFYNEQFF
abundance: .
j_gene: TRBJ2-1
len: 16
d_gene: TRBD1
v_gene: TRBV6-4

CDR3nt: TGTGCCAGCAGTGAATGGGCGGGGGGGAGAAATGAAAAACTGTTTTTT
CDR3aa: CASSEWAGGRNEKLFF
abundance: .
j_gene: TRBJ1-4
len: 16
d_gene: .
v_gene: TRBV6-1

CDR3nt: TGTGCCAGCAGCTACCAAGAGACCCAGTACTTC
CDR3aa: CASSYQETQYF
abundance: .
j_gene: TRBJ2-5
len: 11
d_gene: .
v_gene: TRBV28

CDR3nt: TGTGCCAGCACCGAAGCCCCGGGCGGGGTAGGCTACACCTTC
CDR3aa: CASTEAPGGVGYTF
abundance: .
j_gene: TRBJ1-2
len: 14
d_gene: .
v_gene: TRBV6-1

CDR3nt: TGTGCCAGCAGAGAGGGGGGGCGAACCAATCAGCCCCAGCATTTT
CDR3aa: CASREGGRTNQPQHF
abundance: .
j_gene: TRBJ1-5
len: 15
d_gene: .
v_gene: TRBV28

CDR3nt: TGCGCCAGCAGCTACGGGACAGTAGAGAATGAGCAGTTCTTC
CDR3aa: CASSYGTVENEQFF
abundance: .
j_gene: TRBJ2-1
len: 14
d_gene: TRBD1
v_gene: TRBV5-1

CDR3nt: TGTGCCAGCTCATCGGGACTAGGGGTCATGAATACGCAGTATTTT
CDR3aa: CASSSGLGVMNTQYF
abundance: .
j_gene: TRBJ2-3
len: 15
d_gene: TRBD2
v_gene: TRBV18

CDR3nt: TGTGCCAGCAGCTTAGTGACTAGCGGATACAATGAGCAGTTCTTC
CDR3aa: CASSLVTSGYNEQFF
abundance: .
j_gene: TRBJ2-1
len: 15
d_gene: TRBD2
v_gene: TRBV7-2

CDR3nt: TGTGCCAGCAGCCCAGATCAGGGATCGCGAACTGAAGCTTTCTTT
CDR3aa: CASSPDQGSRTEAFF
abundance: once
j_gene: TRBJ1-1
len: 15
d_gene: .
v_gene: TRBV9

CDR3nt: TGTGCCAGCAGCTTGGGACGGGGGCAGCCCCAGCATTTT
CDR3aa: CASSLGRGQPQHF
abundance: few
j_gene: TRBJ1-5
len: 13
d_gene: .
v_gene: TRBV11-2

CDR3nt: TGTGCCAGCAGTTTACTGGGGAACACTGAAGCTTTCTTT
CDR3aa: CASSLLGNTEAFF
abundance: .
j_gene: TRBJ1-1
len: 13
d_gene: .
v_gene: TRBV28

CDR3nt: TGTGCCAGCAGTGGTTGGACAGGGAAGAACTACGAGCAGTACTTC
CDR3aa: CASSGWTGKNYEQYF
abundance: once
j_gene: TRBJ2-7
len: 15
d_gene: TRBD1
v_gene: TRBV6-5

CDR3nt: TGTGCCAGCTCACCGTCAACATACGATGGCTACACCTTC
CDR3aa: CASSPSTYDGYTF
abundance: .
j_gene: TRBJ1-2
len: 13
d_gene: .
v_gene: TRBV18

CDR3nt: TGCAGCGTTGAGGAAGGAAGCTCCTACGAGCAGTACTTC
CDR3aa: CSVEEGSSYEQYF
abundance: .
j_gene: TRBJ2-7
len: 13
d_gene: .
v_gene: TRBV29-1

CDR3nt: TGTGCCAGCAGCCCAGCTGGATTCACAGATACGCAGTATTTT
CDR3aa: CASSPAGFTDTQYF
abundance: .
j_gene: TRBJ2-3
len: 14
d_gene: .
v_gene: TRBV7-2

CDR3nt: TGTGCCAGCAGCTTAAACCCCCTGCTGACAGATACGCAGTATTTT
CDR3aa: CASSLNPLLTDTQYF
abundance: .
j_gene: TRBJ2-3
len: 15
d_gene: .
v_gene: TRBV7-3

CDR3nt: TGTGCCAGCAGCGTAGCTCCAGGCCTGACCCAAGAGACCCAGTACTTC
CDR3aa: CASSVAPGLTQETQYF
abundance: .
j_gene: TRBJ2-5
len: 16
d_gene: .
v_gene: TRBV9

CDR3nt: TGTGCCAGCTCACCCCCCGAGGGTATTGGGATGAACACTGAAGCTTTCTTT
CDR3aa: CASSPPEGIGMNTEAFF
abundance: .
j_gene: TRBJ1-1
len: 17
d_gene: .
v_gene: TRBV18

CDR3nt: TGTGCCAGCAGCGACCTGGGGGGGTTCGACTATGGCTACACCTTC
CDR3aa: CASSDLGGFDYGYTF
abundance: .
j_gene: TRBJ1-2
len: 15
d_gene: .
v_gene: TRBV7-9

CDR3nt: TGTGCCAGCAGCTTATTTCATGGGGAGACTGAAGCTTTCTTT
CDR3aa: CASSLFHGETEAFF
abundance: .
j_gene: TRBJ1-1
len: 14
d_gene: .
v_gene: TRBV7-3

CDR3nt: TGCAGCGTTGGCAGGGACAGAACCTACGAGCAGTACTTC
CDR3aa: CSVGRDRTYEQYF
abundance: .
j_gene: TRBJ2-7
len: 13
d_gene: TRBD1
v_gene: TRBV29-1

CDR3nt: TGTGCCAGCAGCCAAGTATCTTCGGAAAAACTGTTTTTT
CDR3aa: CASSQVSSEKLFF
abundance: once
j_gene: TRBJ1-4
len: 13
d_gene: .
v_gene: TRBV14

CDR3nt: TGTGCCACCAGCAGGACAGGACCGACCTACGAGCAGTACTTC
CDR3aa: CATSRTGPTYEQYF
abundance: .
j_gene: TRBJ2-7
len: 14
d_gene: .
v_gene: TRBV15

CDR3nt: TGTGCCAGCAGCCCCTATGAGGGGCGCAACTATGGCTACACCTTC
CDR3aa: CASSPYEGRNYGYTF
abundance: .
j_gene: TRBJ1-2
len: 15
d_gene: .
v_gene: TRBV5-4

CDR3nt: TGTGCCAGCAGCTTGAAGGGGGGACAGACGAACACCGGGGAGCTGTTTTTT
CDR3aa: CASSLKGGQTNTGELFF
abundance: .
j_gene: TRBJ2-2
len: 17
d_gene: .
v_gene: TRBV7-2